These T cell receptor beta chains were read from a single sample in a study of T cells in Graves' hyperthyroidism and ophthalmopathy. A single record per CDR3 protein comes from TCRdb applying MiXCR to the multiplex PCR reads. The table lists over 700,000 distinct CDR3 sequences, just over 35% of them singletons, with more than 25% in the top ten. The sequenced sample was blood. The receptor source for this set is a woman in her forties with Graves' hyperthyroidism. The CDR3 runs from the conserved cysteine through the conserved F or W. Each record gives: J gene, clone size, V gene, D gene, CDR3 DNA, CDR3 protein. A D gene is named only where the DNA matches it firmly. Size tells how often a clone was seen (once, few, many) or the class of an expanded clone, and some rows leave it out.

>TRBJ1-5|many|TRBV10-3|NA
TGTGCCATCAGTGAGTCTGCCAGTCAGCCCCAGCATTTT
CAISESASQPQHF
>TRBJ2-7|NA|TRBV5-8|TRBD2
TGTGCCAGCAGCTTGATTAGCGGGGGAACCTACGAGCAGTACTTC
CASSLISGGTYEQYF
>TRBJ1-1|few|TRBV13|NA
TGTGCCAGCAGTCCGACGTCGGGCGGCACTGAAGCTTTCTTT
CASSPTSGGTEAFF
>TRBJ2-5|many|TRBV4-3|TRBD2
TGCGCCAGCAGCCAAGTAGGGCGGGGGGGACAAGAGACCCAGTACTTC
CASSQVGRGGQETQYF
>TRBJ2-7|many|TRBV10-3|TRBD2
TGTGCCATCAGTGAGATGGCTAGCGGGACCTACGAGCAGTACTTC
CAISEMASGTYEQYF
>TRBJ1-5|NA|TRBV19|NA
TGTGCCAGTAGGGCAGCATGGATAAATCAGCCCCAGCATTTT
CASRAAWINQPQHF
>TRBJ2-5|once|TRBV20-1|TRBD2
TGCAGTGCGCTAGCGGCTCAAGAGACCCAGTACTTC
CSALAAQETQYF
>TRBJ2-7|once|TRBV24-1|TRBD1
TGTGCCACCAGTGATGGACGGGACAGGGGCTACGAGCAGTACTTC
CATSDGRDRGYEQYF
>TRBJ1-4|NA|TRBV6-5|NA
TGTGCCAGCAGTAAGGACTTTGGTCAGTCTGAAAAACTGTTTTTT
CASSKDFGQSEKLFF
>TRBJ2-5|many|TRBV6-6|NA
TGTGCCAGCAGTTACCCCCCAGGGGAAGGAGAGACCCAGTACTTC
CASSYPPGEGETQYF
>TRBJ2-5|many|TRBV29-1|NA
TGCAGCGTTGAGGGTAGCGGCCAAGAGACCCAGTACTTC
CSVEGSGQETQYF